These 4 T cell receptor beta chains share one sample of origin, sequenced in a study of chronic HIV infection and antiretroviral therapy (dated by TCRdb to between 2014 and 2017). Preparation of the library involved 5' RACE. The sample was run on an Illumina MiSeq. TCRdb applied fastp at Q25 and MiXCR to the public reads, then kept only in-frame beta chains. Identical CDR3 proteins give one entry, which carries the most common genes and DNA. A total of some 46,000 distinct CDR3 sequences appear in this sample, over 15% of them only once. The top ten clonotypes cover more than 2.5% of the sample. Sequencing was done on a sample of peripheral blood. The receptors come from an adult who had HIV and had not received antiretroviral therapy, or was an uninfected healthy control (not recorded which).

The chain has TRBV2 and TRBJ2-7; 10 positions match TRBD2. CDR1 is SNHLY, CDR2 FYNNEI, per germline. The ends lost 8 bases at V and 2 bases at J; junction bases unmatched: 3. The CDR3 spans 13 residues. The CDR3 DNA reads as TGTGCCAGCCAAGCGGGAGGGCCCTACGAGCAGTACTTC. Translated, it gives CASQAGGPYEQYF.

This clonotype was observed a handful of times. The rearrangement joins TRBV11-3 to TRBJ1-6; D may be TRBD1 (5 bases). Germline lookup yields CDR1 SGHNT and CDR2 YENEEA. Trimming stripped 3 bases from V and 10 bases from J, with 10 bases between. The CDR3 length is 13 residues. The CDR3: CASSLGRTSPLHF. The DNA for the CDR3 is TGTGCCAGCAGCTTGGGACGTACCTCACCCCTCCACTTT.

This clonotype appeared a few times. V usage is TRBV9 and J usage is TRBJ1-1; D perhaps matches TRBD1 (5 bases). The germline V and J ends were trimmed by 0 bases and 6 bases, with 15 bases remaining between them. Germline CDR1 reads SGDLS; CDR2 reads YYNGEE. The length of the CDR3 is 15 residues. CDR3 DNA: TGTGCCAGCAGCGTAGGACCGGCCTCGGGGGCTGAAGCTTTCTTT. It specifies CASSVGPASGAEAFF.

The V and J genes are TRBV28 and TRBJ1-3; D perhaps matches TRBD1 (6 bases). Trimming took off 8 bases at V and 0 bases at J, with 14 bases between the two ends. The CDR3 is 15 amino acids. The V gene's germline CDR1 is MDHEN and CDR2 SYDVKM. The CDR3 DNA follows: TGTGCCAGCTTCACCGGGACAAGCTCTGGAAACACCATATATTTT. This codes for CASFTGTSSGNTIYF.